The sequence of this T cell receptor beta chain was determined in a study of blood T cells in healthy people across ages. A second PCR, run for about 7 to 11 cycles, used a sample-barcoded 5' primer plus a J-beta primer mix. From the 5' RACE reads, TCRdb called clonotypes with MiXCR, one entry per CDR3 protein. The sample yields about 800,000 distinct CDR3 sequences, around a quarter seen once. Germline loops: CDR1 ENHRY, CDR2 SYGVKD. Trimming took off 0 bases at V and 9 bases at J, with 12 bases between the two ends. This CDR3 has 14 amino acids. This clonotype appeared a few times. This sample also belongs to another study, concerning T cells of mothers and their children.

This sequence originates from a boy aged 10-17 years in good health. Sample: blood. The rearrangement links TRBV10-3 to TRBJ2-4; tentative D call: TRBD1 (5 bases). CDR3 sequence reads: CAISESVQGSIQYF. CDR3 sequence (DNA): TGTGCCATCAGTGAGTCCGTGCAGGGAAGCATTCAGTACTTC.